This section outlines one T cell receptor (beta chain) sequence together with its context. The CDR3 loop spans 12 amino acids. The V and J ends lost 0 bases and 5 bases respectively, with 3 bases between them. Germline V gene sequence: CDR1 LNHNV, CDR2 YYDKDF (reference sequence). The data derive from a study of blood T cell repertoires in COVID-19. Study context: Italy, Spain and the United States were the sources of the convalescent and acute COVID-19 samples. PBMCs, B-cell-depleted T cells, or T cells were the source of the cDNA or gDNA that made up the material.

The repertoire was sequenced with immunoSEQ multiplex PCR; TCRdb's copy has only in-frame clones and lacks some. The table includes more than 14,000 clones, over 80% detected once. The receptor was derived from a human donor with active COVID-19. The donor label of this sample is uncertain. The sequenced sample consisted of peripheral blood. The V and J genes are TRBV15 and TRBJ2-3, with D hard to call. CDR3: CATSRDRDTQYF. The CDR3 DNA sequence: TGTGCCACCAGCAGAGATCGAGATACGCAGTATTTT. The full variable domain, its missing parts supplied by reference TRBV15 and TRBJ2-3, is DAMVIQNPRYQVTQFGKPVTLSCSQTLNHNVMYWYQQKSSQAPKLLFHYYDKDFNNEADTPDNFQSRRPNTSFCFLDIRSPGLGDTAMYLCATSRDRDTQYFGPGTRLTVL.